This TCR beta chain was documented in a study of blood T cell repertoires in COVID-19. CDR1 and CDR2 (germline): MNHEY, SVGAGI. With 0 bases removed from V and 8 bases from J, the gap between germline ends came to 16 bases. The CDR3 is 15 residues long. The cohort comprised adults aged about 18 to 90 years residing in 20 to 30 US areas. Per the original data handling: Estimation of nucleated cell counts was performed using reference gene primer amplification. TCRdb keeps only in-frame clones here, not all; method: immunoSEQ multiplex PCR. For V, J and clone size, that table is used; D and trimming come from the DNA. Of 250,000 to 350,000 clones in the sample, 80% to 90% are singletons; the top ten hold about 4.3%.

The V gene is TRBV6-5, the J gene TRBJ1-2; possible D gene TRBD1, 5 bases. Sequencing was done on a sample of PBMCs or T cells enriched from blood (not recorded which). The clonotype was recovered from a young woman who had recovered from COVID-19. DNA for the CDR3: TGTGCCAGCAGTTACTCGCTACTTTTCAGGGAAGGCTACACCTTC. Protein sequence: CASSYSLLFREGYTF.